The 17 T cell receptor beta chains below all came from one sample that was sequenced in a study of cytomegalovirus exposure and HLA in healthy donors. Produced via immunoSEQ multiplex PCR; TCRdb's table is partial and in-frame only. The table has 100,000 to 150,000 clones, about 90% seen once. The material sequenced was PBMCs. The origin of the receptors is a woman aged 18-29 years in good health and CMV-seronegative.

Notes on this clone: This sample also contains other DNA sequences that code for the same CDR3. V and J are TRBV19 and TRBJ1-1, with 8 nucleotides matching TRBD1. CDR1 LNHDA and CDR2 SQIVND come from the germline V gene (reference sequence). The CDR3 contains 13 residues. With V trimmed by 5 bases and J by 4 bases, 3 bases remained unmatched. The CDR3 sequence: CASSEQGGTEAFF. Here the CDR3 DNA reads TGTGCCAGTAGTGAACAGGGGGGCACTGAAGCTTTCTTT.

The V gene is TRBV5-1, the J gene TRBJ1-1; 7 nucleotides line up with TRBD1. Germline-derived CDR1 and CDR2 are SGHRS and YFSETQ. The trim removed 4 bases at V and 1 base at J, leaving 7 bases unmatched. The CDR3 runs 15 residues. The CDR3 bases are TGCGCCAGCAGCCTCAGACAGGGAAAGAACACTGAAGCTTTCTTT. Protein sequence: CASSLRQGKNTEAFF.

The V and J genes are TRBV7-9 and TRBJ1-6, with a possible D match to TRBD1 (5 bases). Trimming shortened V by 4 bases and J by 7 bases, and 14 bases separated the two germline ends. Germline V CDR1 and CDR2: SEHNR, FQNEAQ (reference sequence). The CDR3 contains 15 residues. CDR3 region: CASSYAGSNNSPLHF. The CDR3 bases are TGTGCCAGCAGCTACGCAGGGTCCAACAATTCACCCCTCCACTTT.

The rearrangement uses TRBV19 and TRBJ2-1; 10 bases map to TRBD2. V was clipped by 5 bases and J by 4 bases; unmatched bases: 8. From germline, CDR1 is LNHDA and CDR2 SQIVND (reference sequence). The CDR3 is 16 amino acids. The CDR3 DNA sequence: TGTGCCAGTAGTCTAAAAAGCGGGGGGGTTTACAATGAGCAGTTCTTC. It translates to CASSLKSGGVYNEQFF.

This chain connects TRBV28 to TRBJ2-1; possibly TRBD1 for D (5 bases). CDR3 length: 13 residues. The V and J ends lost 3 bases and 2 bases respectively, with 5 bases between them. The germline gives CDR1 MDHEN, CDR2 SYDVKM. The CDR3 is CASSLTAYNEQFF. As DNA, the CDR3 is TGTGCCAGCAGTTTGACAGCCTACAATGAGCAGTTCTTC.

The CDR3 spells CASSLGLAPYEQYF. The CDR3 DNA follows: TGTGCCAGCAGCTTAGGACTAGCTCCATACGAGCAGTACTTC. The chain couples TRBV7-3 to TRBJ2-7, with 8 bases identical to TRBD2. The CDR3 length is 14 residues. The ends lost 2 bases at V and 4 bases at J; junction bases unmatched: 4. The V gene's germline CDR1 is SGHTA and CDR2 FQGTGA.

The J gene is TRBJ1-5, the V gene TRBV6-5; D is unresolved. The CDR3 covers 14 residues. In germline, CDR1 is MNHEY, CDR2 SVGAGI. V was clipped by 2 bases and J by 3 bases, with 8 bases between them. The CDR3 region has the DNA TGTGCCAGCAGTTACGCGGGGTTCAATCAGCCCCAGCATTTT. It yields the protein CASSYAGFNQPQHF.

This chain connects TRBV7-8 to TRBJ1-2, with TRBD1 identical over 8 bases. Trimming at V came to 5 bases and at J to 3 bases, leaving 5 bases not matched to a gene. CDR1 SGHVS and CDR2 FQNEAQ come from the germline V gene. The CDR3 is 14 residues long. CDR3 in DNA: TGTGCCAGCAGCCATCGGACAGGGCACTATGGCTACACCTTC. Residues: CASSHRTGHYGYTF.

The chain recombines TRBV10-2 with TRBJ2-1; the match to TRBD2 covers 12 bases. The CDR3 covers 18 residues. The germline V gene encodes CDR1 WSHSY and CDR2 SAAADI. V shed 2 bases, J shed 3 bases, and the junction held 8 bases outside the gene matches. CDR3 nucleotides: TGCGCCAGCAGTGAGCCGGGACTAGCGGGCCTGCGCTACAATGAGCAGTTCTTC. It yields the protein CASSEPGLAGLRYNEQFF.

The rearrangement joins TRBV27 to TRBJ2-2; TRBD2 might be the D (8 bases). The germline V gene encodes CDR1 MNHEY and CDR2 SMNVEV (reference sequence). The CDR3 runs 17 residues. Trimming took 5 bases from V and 5 from J, leaving 21 bases between them. CDR3 residues: CASSPWGVAGQTGELFF. As DNA, the CDR3 is TGTGCCAGCAGTCCCTGGGGGGTAGCGGGACAGACCGGGGAGCTGTTTTTT.

V is TRBV5-4 and J is TRBJ2-7, with D tentatively TRBD2 (6 bases). CDR3 length: 14 amino acids. Between the trimmed V and J ends, which lost 0 bases and 5 bases, there was a span of 12 bases. Germline lookup yields CDR1 SGHNT and CDR2 YYREEE (reference sequence). This CDR3 reads CASSLAEASDEQYF. The CDR3 DNA sequence: TGTGCCAGCAGCTTGGCCGAGGCTAGCGACGAGCAGTACTTC. Using reference TRBV5-4 and TRBJ2-7 for the parts outside the CDR3, the full variable domain is ETGVTQSPTHLIKTRGQQVTLRCSSQSGHNTVSWYQQALGQGPQFIFQYYREEENGRGNFPPRFSGLQFPNYSSELNVNALELDDSALYLCASSLAEASDEQYFGPGTRLTVT.

This chain joins TRBV2 and TRBJ1-4; maybe TRBD1 (5 bases). The ends were cut back, 4 bases at V and 0 bases at J, with 18 bases in the middle. This CDR3 spans 18 amino acids. CDR1 and CDR2 (germline): SNHLY, FYNNEI. The CDR3 loop reads CASSVSQGGRTTNEKLFF. The CDR3 DNA is TGTGCCAGCAGTGTATCGCAGGGAGGCCGAACAACTAATGAAAAACTGTTTTTT.

The V gene is TRBV28, the J gene TRBJ1-2, with D perhaps TRBD1 (5 bases). This CDR3 comprises 14 residues. Germline assignment: CDR1 MDHEN and CDR2 SYDVKM. V shed 3 bases and J shed 4 bases, with 12 bases lying between them. This chain's CDR3 is CASSFLTASYGYTF. The CDR3 DNA follows: TGTGCCAGCAGTTTCCTGACAGCCTCCTATGGCTACACCTTC.

The chain is built from TRBV25-1 and TRBJ2-2; 8 nucleotides match TRBD2. J was trimmed by 2 bases and V by 3 bases; bases with no gene match: 11. The CDR3 sequence is 18 residues long. Germline lookup yields CDR1 MGHDK and CDR2 SYGVNS. CDR3 DNA: TGTGCCAGCAGTGACCCCCGGGGGGGCCCCTTAAACACCGGGGAGCTGTTTTTT. This translates into CASSDPRGGPLNTGELFF.

This clone was detected only once. The chain has TRBV7-2 and TRBJ2-7, with a tentative D call TRBD2 (5 bases). CDR3 length equals 16 residues. Germline CDR1 and CDR2: SGHTA and FQGNSA. V lost 1 base, J lost 3 bases, and 16 bases lay in between. CDR3 amino acids: CASSLGIWTGGYEQYF. CDR3 bases: TGTGCCAGCAGCTTAGGGATTTGGACCGGAGGCTACGAGCAGTACTTC. The whole variable domain, remainder taken from reference TRBV7-2 and TRBJ2-7, is GAGVSQSPSNKVTEKGKDVELRCDPISGHTALYWYRQSLGQGLEFLIYFQGNSAPDKSGLPSDRFSAERTGGSVSTLTIQRTQQEDSAVYLCASSLGIWTGGYEQYFGPGTRLTVT.

The genes are TRBV6-1 and TRBJ2-3; a possible D gene is TRBD1 (5 bases). From germline, CDR1 is MNHNS and CDR2 SASEGT. The CDR3 loop spans 15 amino acids. The V end was cut by 3 bases, the J end by 2 bases, with 12 bases between. The CDR3 coding sequence is TGTGCCAGCAGTGATAGGGCTGGGGCCACAGATACGCAGTATTTT. This encodes CASSDRAGATDTQYF.

This clone has a single count. V gene TRBV7-2 combines with J gene TRBJ2-7; weak D call: TRBD1 (6 bases). CDR1 SGHTA and CDR2 FQGNSA come from the germline V gene. V was pared by 3 bases and J by 1 base, with 13 bases between. The CDR3 covers 15 residues. CDR3 residues: CASSLGTGFSYEQYF. The CDR3, as DNA: TGTGCCAGCAGCTTGGGCACAGGGTTTTCCTACGAGCAGTACTTC.